Shown below are 28 T cell receptor beta chains from a single sample sequenced in a study of T cells in localized non-small cell lung cancer. Here immunoSEQ multiplex PCR was the method, and the copy in TCRdb shows in-frame clones only, minus some. The top ten clones hold less than 15% of a sample with roughly 23,000 clones, around 90% of them seen once. Here the sequenced sample was peripheral blood, taken before any cancer treatment. All receptors derive from a male donor older than 55 with stage I lung adenocarcinoma.

The chain is built from TRBV2 and TRBJ1-4; 8 bases are a match to TRBD1. Germline V gives CDR1 SNHLY, CDR2 FYNNEI. Trimming cost V 6 bases and J 0 bases; bases outside gene matches: 0. The CDR3 runs 14 residues. The CDR3 protein is CASRQGATNEKLFF. The CDR3 DNA sequence: TGTGCCAGCAGACAGGGGGCAACTAATGAAAAACTGTTTTTT. Together with reference TRBV2 and TRBJ1-4, the CDR3 gives the full variable domain: EPEVTQTPSHQVTQMGQEVILRCVPISNHLYFYWYRQILGQKVEFLVSFYNNEISEKSEIFDDQFSVERPDGSNFTLKIRSTKLEDSAMYFCASRQGATNEKLFFGSGTQLSVL.

This chain uses TRBV2 with TRBJ2-7; a possible D gene is TRBD1 (5 bases). V shed 11 bases and J shed 5 bases, with 16 bases lying between them. Germline CDR1 reads SNHLY; CDR2 reads FYNNEI. The CDR3 consists of 12 residues. CDR3 in DNA: TGTGCCTCTGCAGGGCTGAGCGACGAGCAGTACTTC. Translated, it gives CASAGLSDEQYF.

This chain connects TRBV4-1 to TRBJ2-1, with TRBD1 matching 7 bases. V gave up 6 bases and J gave up 10 bases; unmatched junction bases: 9. Germline CDR1 and CDR2: MGHRA and YSYEKL. The CDR3 spans 13 residues. The CDR3 is CASSFEGAKEQFF. The CDR3 DNA sequence: TGCGCCAGCAGTTTCGAGGGGGCGAAGGAGCAGTTCTTC.

This chain links TRBV19 with TRBJ2-1, with 8 bases aligning to TRBD1. The CDR3 totals 12 residues. Germline CDR1 reads LNHDA; CDR2 reads SQIVND (reference sequence). Trimming at V came to 3 bases and at J to 8 bases, leaving 0 bases not matched to a gene. CDR3 amino acids: CASSMTGDEQFF. DNA of the CDR3: TGTGCCAGTAGTATGACAGGGGATGAGCAGTTCTTC.

This clone was seen once. The chain combines TRBV4-2 with TRBJ1-2; D gene uncertain. Trimming took 1 base from V and 6 from J, leaving 12 bases between them. The CDR3 contains 14 residues. Germline-derived CDR1 and CDR2 are LGHNA and YNFKEQ. The CDR3: CASSQVMDWNGYTF. The CDR3 DNA reads TGTGCCAGCAGCCAAGTAATGGACTGGAATGGCTACACCTTC.

The CDR3: CASSVAADSPLHF. Here the CDR3 DNA reads TGTGCCAGCAGCGTAGCGGCCGATTCACCCCTCCACTTT. The V and J genes are TRBV9 and TRBJ1-6; D gene ambiguous. With 0 bases removed from V and 8 bases from J, the gap between germline ends came to 6 bases. CDR3 length: 13 amino acids. Germline CDR1 is SGDLS and CDR2 is YYNGEE. Full variable domain (outside the CDR3, taken from reference TRBV9 and TRBJ1-6): DSGVTQTPKHLITATGQRVTLRCSPRSGDLSVYWYQQSLDQGLQFLIQYYNGEERAKGNILERFSAQQFPDLHSELNLSSLELGDSALYFCASSVAADSPLHFGNGTRLTVT.

In its sample, this clone was seen once. The chain carries TRBV5-6 and TRBJ1-2; possible D gene TRBD1, 5 bases. Germline V gene data show CDR1 as SGHDT and CDR2 as YYEEEE. This CDR3 has 13 amino acids. Trimming stripped 0 bases from V and 2 bases from J, with 5 bases between. The CDR3 nucleotides read TGTGCCAGCAGCTTGGACAGGAACTATGGCTACACCTTC. The encoded protein is CASSLDRNYGYTF.

The genes are TRBV20-1 and TRBJ2-3; D unresolved. The germline V gene encodes CDR1 DFQATT and CDR2 SNEGSKA (reference sequence). CDR3 length equals 11 residues. V was clipped by 3 bases and J by 4 bases, with 5 bases between them. CDR3: CSASRADTQYF. The CDR3 DNA reads TGCAGTGCTAGTAGGGCAGATACGCAGTATTTT.

CDR3 DNA sequence: TGTGCCAGCAGCCAGCTAGGACGGGGGGCGTACGAGCAGTACTTC. It is translated as CASSQLGRGAYEQYF. The chain has TRBV14 and TRBJ2-7; perhaps TRBD2 as D (7 bases). The CDR3 runs to 15 residues. Germline CDR1 is SGHDN and CDR2 is FVKESK. V lost 3 bases, J lost 4 bases, and 16 bases lay in between. Combining the CDR3 with reference TRBV14 and TRBJ2-7 gives the whole variable domain EAGVTQFPSHSVIEKGQTVTLRCDPISGHDNLYWYRRVMGKEIKFLLHFVKESKQDESGMPNNRFLAERTGGTYSTLKVQPAELEDSGVYFCASSQLGRGAYEQYFGPGTRLTVT.

The V and J genes are TRBV5-1 and TRBJ1-2, with TRBD1 matching 8 bases. Trimming cost V 7 bases and J 4 bases; bases outside gene matches: 6. Germline CDR1 SGHRS, CDR2 YFSETQ. This CDR3 contains 13 residues. The CDR3 nucleotides read TGCGCCAGCGGCGGACAGGGAGTCTATGGCTACACCTTC. Its translation is CASGGQGVYGYTF.

The V gene is TRBV6-5, the J gene TRBJ2-7; 9 bases are a match to TRBD2. The junction had 9 bases not matched to a gene; V was cut back by 4 bases and J by 2 bases. The length of the CDR3 is 16 residues. CDR1 and CDR2 (germline): MNHEY, SVGAGI. CDR3 sequence (DNA): TGTGCCAGCAGTTCCGCCGGGACTAGCTTAACCTACGAGCAGTACTTC. Residues: CASSSAGTSLTYEQYF.

This sequence joins TRBV28 and TRBJ1-2; 11 bases are shared with TRBD1. Trimming removed 7 bases from V and 4 bases from J; junction bases left unmatched: 5. Per the germline V gene, CDR1 is MDHEN and CDR2 is SYDVKM. This CDR3 has 14 amino acids. The CDR3 DNA is TGTGCCAGCATAGCCGGGACAGGGGGCTATGGCTACACCTTC. It translates to CASIAGTGGYGYTF.

The chain employs TRBV7-7 and TRBJ2-5; 7 bases align to TRBD1. After removal of 5 bases from V and 1 base from J, the junction contained 7 bases not matched to a gene. The CDR3 spans 15 residues. The germline CDR1 and CDR2 sequences are SSHAT and FNYEAQ (reference sequence). CDR3 loop: CASSPRTGRQETQYF. Here the CDR3 DNA reads TGTGCCAGCAGCCCAAGGACAGGCCGCCAAGAGACCCAGTACTTC.

V usage is TRBV11-2 and J usage is TRBJ2-7; 11 nucleotides line up with TRBD2. Germline V gives CDR1 SGHAT, CDR2 FQNNGV. With V trimmed by 4 bases and J by 2 bases, 4 bases remained unmatched. The CDR3 is 15 residues long. Here the CDR3 reads CASSSLAGGPYEQYF. The CDR3 region has the DNA TGTGCCAGCAGCTCTTTAGCGGGAGGGCCCTACGAGCAGTACTTC. Full variable domain (remainder filled in from reference TRBV11-2 and TRBJ2-7): EAGVAQSPRYKIIEKRQSVAFWCNPISGHATLYWYQQILGQGPKLLIQFQNNGVVDDSQLPKDRFSAERLKGVDSTLKIQPAKLEDSAVYLCASSSLAGGPYEQYFGPGTRLTVT.

V is TRBV7-9 and J is TRBJ2-2; 8 nucleotides agree with TRBD2. The CDR3 spans 16 residues. Trimming cost V 5 bases and J 6 bases; bases outside gene matches: 11. The germline V gene has CDR1 SEHNR and CDR2 FQNEAQ (reference sequence). The CDR3 coding sequence is TGTGCCAGCAGCCCCCCACTGCCGGGGGGGCCCGGGGAGCTGTTTTTT. Protein: CASSPPLPGGPGELFF.

V gene TRBV28 combines with J gene TRBJ1-2, with no clear D. Trimming pared 5 bases from V and 1 base from J, leaving 2 bases between. CDR1 MDHEN and CDR2 SYDVKM come from the germline V gene. This CDR3 region has 11 residues. CDR3 nucleotides: TGTGCCAGCAGTATTAACTATGGCTACACCTTC. Amino acid sequence: CASSINYGYTF.

The chain employs TRBV23-1 and TRBJ2-7; D gene uncertain. TRBV23-1 is placed among ORFs of uncertain function. The CDR3 length is 14 residues. Trimming shortened V by 4 bases and J by 6 bases, and 16 bases separated the two germline ends. Written as DNA, the CDR3 is TGCGCCAGCAGTCGACCCCTCCGGCTGAGCGAGCAGTACTTC. As protein: CASSRPLRLSEQYF.

The CDR3 DNA reads TGTGCCTGGAGTATGGGGGCCTTAATGAACACTGAAGCTTTCTTT. Its translation is CAWSMGALMNTEAFF. The J gene is TRBJ1-1, the V gene TRBV30; D possibly corresponds to TRBD1 (6 bases). V was cut by 2 bases and J by 0 bases, with 13 bases left in between. The CDR3 is 15 residues long. Germline loops: CDR1 GTSNPN, CDR2 SVGIG (reference sequence).

This clone appeared once. The gene calls are TRBV6-5 and TRBJ2-1; 10 nucleotides line up with TRBD2. This CDR3 region has 16 residues. The germline gives CDR1 MNHEY, CDR2 SVGAGI. Germline trimming cut 1 base from V and 9 bases from J; bases unmatched to any gene: 9. The CDR3 bases are TGTGCCAGCAGTTACTTAGGGCTAGCGGGAGACGTTGAGCAGTTCTTC. This codes for CASSYLGLAGDVEQFF.

V is TRBV10-3 and J is TRBJ2-3; possibly TRBD2 for D (7 bases). Trimming removed 5 bases from V and 1 base from J, with 13 bases in between. The CDR3 runs to 15 residues. Germline V CDR1 and CDR2: ENHRY, SYGVKD. The CDR3 spells CAISNPGGGTDTQYF. In nucleotides, the CDR3 is TGTGCCATCAGTAACCCGGGGGGCGGCACAGATACGCAGTATTTT.

CDR3 in DNA: TGTGCCAGCAGTTCAGGGGCCCAGAACACCGGGGAGCTGTTTTTT. It encodes CASSSGAQNTGELFF. The chain employs TRBV6-6 and TRBJ2-2, with D possibly being TRBD1 (6 bases). V lost 4 bases, J lost 1 base, and 10 bases lay in between. The germline V gene encodes CDR1 MNHNY and CDR2 SVGAGI (reference sequence). This CDR3 comprises 15 residues.

The chain couples TRBV7-2 to TRBJ2-2; D may be TRBD1 (8 bases). Trimming stripped 2 bases from V and 4 bases from J, with 11 bases between. Per the germline V gene, CDR1 is SGHTA and CDR2 is FQGNSA. The CDR3 length is 15 residues. The CDR3 region has the DNA TGTGCCAGCAGCTTATACAGGGGGGGCACCGGGGAGCTGTTTTTT. It specifies CASSLYRGGTGELFF.

J is TRBJ1-6 and V is TRBV6-1; D might be TRBD1 (5 bases). The CDR3 length is 15 residues. With 1 base removed from V and 9 bases from J, the gap between germline ends came to 13 bases. Germline V gives CDR1 MNHNS, CDR2 SASEGT. CDR3 residues: CASSEVDSRVSPLHF. In DNA form, the CDR3 reads TGTGCCAGCAGTGAAGTCGACAGTAGGGTTTCACCCCTCCACTTT.

The chain joins TRBV7-2 to TRBJ1-2; D not resolved. Trimming stripped 1 base from V and 8 bases from J, with 20 bases between. Germline V CDR1 and CDR2: SGHTA, FQGNSA. This CDR3 comprises 16 residues. The CDR3 region is CASSLDPDNYPWGYTF. In DNA form, the CDR3 reads TGTGCCAGCAGCTTAGACCCCGACAATTACCCTTGGGGCTACACCTTC.

V is TRBV18 and J is TRBJ2-3; 9 nucleotides agree with TRBD1. After removal of 4 bases from V and 3 bases from J, the junction contained 11 bases not matched to a gene. The CDR3 totals 17 residues. Germline V gives CDR1 KGHSH, CDR2 LQKENI. The CDR3 region has the DNA TGTGCCAGCTCACAAAGCTCCGGGACAGGGACTACAGATACGCAGTATTTT. Translated: CASSQSSGTGTTDTQYF. The full variable domain, rest sourced from reference TRBV18 and TRBJ2-3, is NAGVMQNPRHLVRRRGQEARLRCSPMKGHSHVYWYRQLPEEGLKFMVYLQKENIIDESGMPKERFSAEFPKEGPSILRIQQVVRGDSAAYFCASSQSSGTGTTDTQYFGPGTRLTVL.

The chain recombines TRBV28 with TRBJ2-7; 10 positions match TRBD2. The CDR3 covers 17 residues. Trimming removed 4 bases from V and 6 bases from J; junction bases left unmatched: 15. Germline values: CDR1 MDHEN, CDR2 SYDVKM. CDR3 sequence reads: CASSSPGASGSTGEQYF. The CDR3 nucleotides read TGTGCCAGCAGTTCGCCTGGGGCTAGCGGGAGCACGGGCGAGCAGTACTTC.

A single count supports this clone. The chain recombines TRBV7-6 with TRBJ1-6, with 9 bases matching TRBD1. CDR1 is SGHVS and CDR2 is FNYEAQ in the germline V gene. V shed 5 bases, J shed 7 bases, and the junction held 6 bases outside the gene matches. The CDR3 is 15 amino acids. CDR3: CASSPQTGGNSPLHF. In DNA, the CDR3 is TGTGCCAGCAGCCCCCAGACAGGGGGAAATTCACCCCTCCACTTT. Full variable domain (missing parts from reference TRBV7-6 and TRBJ1-6): GAGVSQSPRYKVTKRGQDVALRCDPISGHVSLYWYRQALGQGPEFLTYFNYEAQQDKSGLPNDRFSAERPEGSISTLTIQRTEQRDSAMYRCASSPQTGGNSPLHFGNGTRLTVT.

This chain links TRBV4-3 with TRBJ2-7, with D possibly TRBD1 on 5 matching bases. The germline V gene has CDR1 LGHNA and CDR2 YSLEER. The V end was cut by 4 bases, the J end by 1 base, with 11 bases between. The CDR3 loop spans 14 amino acids. The CDR3 coding sequence is TGCGCCAGCAGCCTTTGGCAGGGATCCTACGAGCAGTACTTC. Protein product: CASSLWQGSYEQYF.